This entry concerns a single T cell receptor (beta chain). Both 60 Vbeta primers and 13 Jbeta primers went into the PCR. The repertoire was sequenced with immunoSEQ multiplex PCR; TCRdb's copy has only in-frame clones and lacks some. The sample lists some 130,000 clones, roughly 79% occurring once. The data belong to a study of cytomegalovirus exposure and HLA in healthy donors. CDR3 length equals 17 residues. The V end lost 2 bases, the J end lost 6 bases, and 22 bases lay between the germline ends. The germline V gene encodes CDR1 SGHVS and CDR2 FNYEAQ. The V and J genes are TRBV7-6 and TRBJ1-2; the D is unclear. The sequenced sample consisted of PBMCs. The source is a man aged 18 to 30 in good health and CMV-seronegative. CDR3 residues: CASSLLASEEFGNGYTF. CDR3 in DNA: TGTGCCAGCAGCTTACTTGCCAGCGAGGAGTTTGGAAATGGCTACACCTTC.